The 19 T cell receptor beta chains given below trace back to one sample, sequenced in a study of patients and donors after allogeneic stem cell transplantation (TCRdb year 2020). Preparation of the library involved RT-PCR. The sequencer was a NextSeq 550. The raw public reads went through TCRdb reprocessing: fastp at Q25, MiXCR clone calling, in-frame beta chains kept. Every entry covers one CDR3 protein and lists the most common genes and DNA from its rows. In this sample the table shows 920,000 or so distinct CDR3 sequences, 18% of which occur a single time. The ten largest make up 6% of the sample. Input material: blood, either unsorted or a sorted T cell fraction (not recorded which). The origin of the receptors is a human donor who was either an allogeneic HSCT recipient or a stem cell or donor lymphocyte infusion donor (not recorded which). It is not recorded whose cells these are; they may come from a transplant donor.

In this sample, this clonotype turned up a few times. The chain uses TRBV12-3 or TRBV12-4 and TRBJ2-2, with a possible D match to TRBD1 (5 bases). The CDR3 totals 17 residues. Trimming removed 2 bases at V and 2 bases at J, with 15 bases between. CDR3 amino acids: CASSLRMGRVNTGELFF. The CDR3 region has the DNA TGTGCCAGCAGTTTAAGGATGGGCAGGGTAAACACCGGGGAGCTGTTTTTT.

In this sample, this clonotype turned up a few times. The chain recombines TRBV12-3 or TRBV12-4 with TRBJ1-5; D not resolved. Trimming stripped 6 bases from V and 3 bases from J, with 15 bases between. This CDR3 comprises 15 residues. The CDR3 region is CASSPMNSYNQPQHF. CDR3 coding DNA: TGTGCCAGCAGCCCCATGAACAGCTACAATCAGCCCCAGCATTTT.

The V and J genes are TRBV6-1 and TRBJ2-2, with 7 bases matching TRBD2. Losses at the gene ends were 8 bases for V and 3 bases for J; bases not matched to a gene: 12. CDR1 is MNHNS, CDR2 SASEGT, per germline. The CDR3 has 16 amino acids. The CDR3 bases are TGTGCCAGCCGGAGAGGGGCTAGCGGTCACACCGGGGAGCTGTTTTTT. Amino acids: CASRRGASGHTGELFF.

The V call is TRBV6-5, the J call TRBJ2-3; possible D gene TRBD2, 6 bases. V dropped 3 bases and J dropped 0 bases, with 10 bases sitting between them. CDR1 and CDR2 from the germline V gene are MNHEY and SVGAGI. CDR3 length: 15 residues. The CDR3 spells CASSYAEGSTDTQYF. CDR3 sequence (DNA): TGTGCCAGCAGTTATGCGGAGGGGAGCACAGATACGCAGTATTTT.

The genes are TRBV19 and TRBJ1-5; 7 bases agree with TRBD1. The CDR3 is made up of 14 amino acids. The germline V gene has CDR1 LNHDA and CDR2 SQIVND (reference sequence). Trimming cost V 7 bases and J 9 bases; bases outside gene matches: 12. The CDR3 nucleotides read TGTGCCAGTACCCCAGGGGGTATGCTTCCGCCCCAGCATTTT. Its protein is CASTPGGMLPPQHF. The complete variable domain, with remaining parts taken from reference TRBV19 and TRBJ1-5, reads DGGITQSPKYLFRKEGQNVTLSCEQNLNHDAMYWYRQDPGQGLRLIYYSQIVNDFQKGDIAEGYSVSREKKESFPLTVTSAQKNPTAFYLCASTPGGMLPPQHFGDGTRLSIL.

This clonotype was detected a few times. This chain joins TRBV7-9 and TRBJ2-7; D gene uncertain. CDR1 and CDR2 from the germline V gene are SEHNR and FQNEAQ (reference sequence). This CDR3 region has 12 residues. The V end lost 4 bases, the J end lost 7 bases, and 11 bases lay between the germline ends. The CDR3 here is CASSSGKPEQYF. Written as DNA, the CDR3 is TGTGCCAGCAGCTCTGGCAAGCCGGAGCAGTACTTC.

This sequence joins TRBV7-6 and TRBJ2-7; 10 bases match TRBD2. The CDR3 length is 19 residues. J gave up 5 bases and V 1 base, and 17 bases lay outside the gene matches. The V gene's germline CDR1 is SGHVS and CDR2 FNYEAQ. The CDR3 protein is CASSLVKVGLAGDKNEQYF. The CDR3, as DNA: TGTGCCAGCAGCTTAGTCAAAGTTGGGCTAGCGGGAGATAAGAACGAGCAGTACTTC. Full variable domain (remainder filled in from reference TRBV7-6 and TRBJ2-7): GAGVSQSPRYKVTKRGQDVALRCDPISGHVSLYWYRQALGQGPEFLTYFNYEAQQDKSGLPNDRFSAERPEGSISTLTIQRTEQRDSAMYRCASSLVKVGLAGDKNEQYFGPGTRLTVT.

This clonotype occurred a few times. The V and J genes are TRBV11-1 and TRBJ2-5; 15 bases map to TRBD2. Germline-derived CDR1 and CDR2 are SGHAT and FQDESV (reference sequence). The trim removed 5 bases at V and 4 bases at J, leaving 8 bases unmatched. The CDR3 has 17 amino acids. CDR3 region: CASSPGTSGGFGETQYF. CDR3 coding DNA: TGTGCCAGCAGCCCCGGGACTAGCGGGGGGTTCGGAGAGACCCAGTACTTC. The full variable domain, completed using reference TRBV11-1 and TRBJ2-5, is EAEVAQSPRYKITEKSQAVAFWCDPISGHATLYWYRQILGQGPELLVQFQDESVVDDSQLPKDRFSAERLKGVDSTLKIQPAELGDSAMYLCASSPGTSGGFGETQYFGPGTRLLVL.

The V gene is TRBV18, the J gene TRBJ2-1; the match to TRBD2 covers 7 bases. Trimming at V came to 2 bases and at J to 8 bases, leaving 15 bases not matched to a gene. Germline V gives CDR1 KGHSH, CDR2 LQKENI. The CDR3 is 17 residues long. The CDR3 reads CASSPYVGGPPGDEQFF. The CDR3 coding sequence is TGTGCCAGCTCACCATATGTGGGAGGGCCTCCAGGCGATGAGCAGTTCTTC.

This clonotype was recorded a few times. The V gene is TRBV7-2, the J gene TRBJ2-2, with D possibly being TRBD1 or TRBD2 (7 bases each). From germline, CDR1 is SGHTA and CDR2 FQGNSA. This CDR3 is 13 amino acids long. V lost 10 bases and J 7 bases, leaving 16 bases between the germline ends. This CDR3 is CATSAGGVGELFF. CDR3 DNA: TGTGCCACCTCCGCAGGGGGGGTCGGGGAGCTGTTTTTT.

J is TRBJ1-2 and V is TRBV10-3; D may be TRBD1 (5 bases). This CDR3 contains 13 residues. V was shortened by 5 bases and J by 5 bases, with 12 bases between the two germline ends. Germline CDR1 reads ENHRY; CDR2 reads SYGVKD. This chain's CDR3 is CAISHGGVYGYTF. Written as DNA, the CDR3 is TGTGCCATCAGTCACGGGGGGGTGTATGGCTACACCTTC.

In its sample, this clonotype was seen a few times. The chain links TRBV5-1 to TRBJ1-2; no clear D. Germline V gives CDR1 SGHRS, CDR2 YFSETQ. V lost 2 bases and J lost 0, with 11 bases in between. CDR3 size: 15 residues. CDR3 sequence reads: CASSLSQTTNYGYTF. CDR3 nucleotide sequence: TGCGCCAGCAGCTTAAGCCAGACCACTAACTATGGCTACACCTTC. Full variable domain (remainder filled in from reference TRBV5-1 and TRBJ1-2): KAGVTQTPRYLIKTRGQQVTLSCSPISGHRSVSWYQQTPGQGLQFLFEYFSETQRNKGNFPGRFSGRQFSNSRSEMNVSTLELGDSALYLCASSLSQTTNYGYTFGSGTRLTVV.

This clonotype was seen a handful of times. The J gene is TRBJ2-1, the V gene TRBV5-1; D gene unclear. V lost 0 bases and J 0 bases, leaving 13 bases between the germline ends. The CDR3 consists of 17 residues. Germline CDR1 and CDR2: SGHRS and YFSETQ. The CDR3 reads CASSLDPPAYSYNEQFF. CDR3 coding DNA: TGCGCCAGCAGCTTGGACCCCCCCGCCTACTCCTACAATGAGCAGTTCTTC.

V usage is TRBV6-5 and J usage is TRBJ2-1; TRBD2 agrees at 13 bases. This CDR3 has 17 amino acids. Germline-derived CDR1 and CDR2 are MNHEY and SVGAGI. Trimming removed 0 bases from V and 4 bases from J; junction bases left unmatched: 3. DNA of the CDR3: TGTGCCAGCAGTTACTCTGGGGGACTAGCGGGATACAATGAGCAGTTCTTC. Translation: CASSYSGGLAGYNEQFF.

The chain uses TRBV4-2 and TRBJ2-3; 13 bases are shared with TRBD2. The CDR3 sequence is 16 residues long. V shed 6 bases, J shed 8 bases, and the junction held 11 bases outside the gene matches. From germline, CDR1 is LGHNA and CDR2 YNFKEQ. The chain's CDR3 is CASSHPGLAGLVTQYF. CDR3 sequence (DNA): TGTGCCAGCAGTCATCCGGGACTAGCGGGATTAGTTACGCAGTATTTT.

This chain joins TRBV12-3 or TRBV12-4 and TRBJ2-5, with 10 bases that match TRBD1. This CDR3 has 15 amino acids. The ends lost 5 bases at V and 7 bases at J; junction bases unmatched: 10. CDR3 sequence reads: CASSPGTGERGTQYF. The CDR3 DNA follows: TGTGCCAGCAGTCCCGGGACAGGGGAACGAGGGACCCAGTACTTC.

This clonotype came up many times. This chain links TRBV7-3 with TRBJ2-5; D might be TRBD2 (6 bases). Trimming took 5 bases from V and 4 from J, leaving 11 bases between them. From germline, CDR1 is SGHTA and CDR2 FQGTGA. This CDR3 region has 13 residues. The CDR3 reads CASSVGGPETQYF. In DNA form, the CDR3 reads TGTGCCAGCAGCGTCGGGGGACCAGAGACCCAGTACTTC. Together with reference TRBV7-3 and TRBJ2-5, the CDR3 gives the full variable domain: GAGVSQTPSNKVTEKGKYVELRCDPISGHTALYWYRQSLGQGPEFLIYFQGTGAADDSGLPNDRFFAVRPEGSVSTLKIQRTERGDSAVYLCASSVGGPETQYFGPGTRLLVL.

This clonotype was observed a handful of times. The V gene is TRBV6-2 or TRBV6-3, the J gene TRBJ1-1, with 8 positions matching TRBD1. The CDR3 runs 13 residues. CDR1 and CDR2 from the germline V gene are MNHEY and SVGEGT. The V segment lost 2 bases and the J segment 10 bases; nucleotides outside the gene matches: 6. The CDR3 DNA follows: TGTGCCAGCAGTTACCGGACAGGGTCGGGAGCTTTCTTT. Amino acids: CASSYRTGSGAFF.

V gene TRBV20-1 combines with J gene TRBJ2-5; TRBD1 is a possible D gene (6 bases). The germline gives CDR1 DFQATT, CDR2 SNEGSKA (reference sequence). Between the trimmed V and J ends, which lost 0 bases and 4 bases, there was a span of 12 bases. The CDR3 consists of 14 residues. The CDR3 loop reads CSARDLGGRETQYF. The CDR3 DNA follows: TGCAGTGCTAGAGATCTAGGGGGAAGAGAGACCCAGTACTTC.